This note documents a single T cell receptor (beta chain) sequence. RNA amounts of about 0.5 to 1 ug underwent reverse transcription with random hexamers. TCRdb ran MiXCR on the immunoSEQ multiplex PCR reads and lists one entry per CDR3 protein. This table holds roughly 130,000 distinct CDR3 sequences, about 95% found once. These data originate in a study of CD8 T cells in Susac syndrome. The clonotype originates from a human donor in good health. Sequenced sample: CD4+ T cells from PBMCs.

The CDR3 here is CASSFGWGTREQFF. The DNA for the CDR3 is TGTGCCAGCAGTTTTGGCTGGGGGACACGAGAGCAGTTCTTC. The J gene is TRBJ2-1, the V gene TRBV12-3 or TRBV12-4; TRBD1 is a possible D gene (6 bases). The CDR3 totals 14 residues. V was trimmed by 3 bases and J by 10 bases, leaving 16 bases between them.